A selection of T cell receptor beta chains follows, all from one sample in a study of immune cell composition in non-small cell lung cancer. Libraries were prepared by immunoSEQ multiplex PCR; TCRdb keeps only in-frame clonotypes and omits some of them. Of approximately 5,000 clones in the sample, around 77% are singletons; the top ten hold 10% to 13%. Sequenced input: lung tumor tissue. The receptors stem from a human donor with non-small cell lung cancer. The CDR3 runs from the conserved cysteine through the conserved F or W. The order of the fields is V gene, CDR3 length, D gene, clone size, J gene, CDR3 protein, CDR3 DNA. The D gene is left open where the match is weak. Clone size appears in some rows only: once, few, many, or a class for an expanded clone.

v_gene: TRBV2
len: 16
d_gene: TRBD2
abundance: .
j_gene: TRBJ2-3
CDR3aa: CASNPGLAQRTDTQYF
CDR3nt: TGTGCCAGCAATCCGGGACTAGCGCAAAGAACAGATACGCAGTATTTT

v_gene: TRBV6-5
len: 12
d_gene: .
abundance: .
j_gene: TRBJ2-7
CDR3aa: CASSQAYYEQYF
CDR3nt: TGTGCCAGCAGTCAGGCCTACTACGAGCAGTACTTC

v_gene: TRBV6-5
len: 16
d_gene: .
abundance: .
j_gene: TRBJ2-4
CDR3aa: CASSSPGTLAKNIQYF
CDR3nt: TGTGCCAGCAGTTCCCCCGGGACACTAGCCAAAAACATTCAGTACTTC

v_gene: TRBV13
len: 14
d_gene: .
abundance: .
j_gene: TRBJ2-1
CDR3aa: CASSLGRFNNEQFF
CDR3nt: TGTGCCAGCAGCTTAGGCAGGTTTAACAATGAGCAGTTCTTC

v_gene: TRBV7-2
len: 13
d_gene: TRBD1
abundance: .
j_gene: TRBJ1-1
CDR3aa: CASSLGTVTEAFF
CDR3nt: TGTGCCAGCAGCCTCGGGACAGTAACTGAAGCTTTCTTT

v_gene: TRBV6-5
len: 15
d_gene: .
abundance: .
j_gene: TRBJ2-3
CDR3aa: CATRWGGLSTDTQYF
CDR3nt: TGTGCCACCCGGTGGGGGGGGCTTAGCACAGATACGCAGTATTTT

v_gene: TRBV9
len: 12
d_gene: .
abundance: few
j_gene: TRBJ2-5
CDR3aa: CASSVGDETQYF
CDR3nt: TGTGCCAGCAGCGTAGGAGATGAGACCCAGTACTTC

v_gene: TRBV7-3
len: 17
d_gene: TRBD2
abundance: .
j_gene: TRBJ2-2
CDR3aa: CASSRIGTSGSTGELFF
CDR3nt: TGTGCCAGCAGCCGCATCGGGACTAGCGGGAGTACCGGGGAGCTGTTTTTT

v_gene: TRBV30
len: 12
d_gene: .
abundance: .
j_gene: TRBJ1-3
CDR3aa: CAWSVSLDTIYF
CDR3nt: TGTGCCTGGAGTGTCAGTCTCGACACCATATATTTT

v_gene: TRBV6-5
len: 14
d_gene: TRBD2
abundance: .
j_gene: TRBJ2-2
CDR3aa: CASTSGVDTGELFF
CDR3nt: TGTGCCAGCACTAGCGGGGTAGACACCGGGGAGCTGTTTTTT

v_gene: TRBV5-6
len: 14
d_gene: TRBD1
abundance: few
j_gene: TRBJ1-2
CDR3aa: CASSLGTGWYGYTF
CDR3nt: TGTGCCAGCAGCTTAGGGACAGGGTGGTATGGCTACACCTTC

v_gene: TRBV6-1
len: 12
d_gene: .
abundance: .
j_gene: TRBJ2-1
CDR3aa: CASSFSGDEQFF
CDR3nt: TGTGCCAGCAGTTTTTCCGGAGATGAGCAGTTCTTC

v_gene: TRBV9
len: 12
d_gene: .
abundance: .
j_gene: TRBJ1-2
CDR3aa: CASQGGPYGYTF
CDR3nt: TGTGCCAGCCAAGGGGGACCCTATGGCTACACCTTC

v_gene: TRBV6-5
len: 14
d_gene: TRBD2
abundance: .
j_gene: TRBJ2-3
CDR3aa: CASSYFGGTDTQYF
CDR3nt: TGTGCCAGCAGTTATTTCGGGGGGACAGATACGCAGTATTTT

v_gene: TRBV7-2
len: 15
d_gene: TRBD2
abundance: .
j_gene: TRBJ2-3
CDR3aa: CASSFSGGEADTQYF
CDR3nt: TGTGCCAGCAGCTTTAGCGGGGGCGAGGCAGATACGCAGTATTTT

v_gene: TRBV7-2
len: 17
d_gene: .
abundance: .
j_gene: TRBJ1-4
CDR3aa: CASSLAGRWGNNEKLFF
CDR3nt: TGTGCCAGCAGCTTAGCGGGGAGGTGGGGCAACAATGAAAAACTGTTTTTT

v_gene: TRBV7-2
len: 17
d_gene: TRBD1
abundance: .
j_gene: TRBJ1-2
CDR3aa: CASSLAVSGTGGDGYTF
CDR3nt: TGTGCCAGCAGCTTAGCTGTTAGCGGGACAGGGGGCGATGGCTACACCTTC

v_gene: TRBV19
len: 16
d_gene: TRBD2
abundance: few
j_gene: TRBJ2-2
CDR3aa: CASKRLAGEGTGELFF
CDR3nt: TGTGCCAGTAAGAGACTAGCGGGAGAGGGCACCGGGGAGCTGTTTTTT

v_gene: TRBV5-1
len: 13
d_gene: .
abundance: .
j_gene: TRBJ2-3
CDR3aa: CASSSEVTDTQYF
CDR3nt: TGCGCCAGCAGTTCTGAGGTCACAGATACGCAGTATTTT

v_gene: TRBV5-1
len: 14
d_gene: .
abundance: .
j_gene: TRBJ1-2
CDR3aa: CASSKGLTGGGYTF
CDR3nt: TGCGCCAGCAGTAAGGGACTTACCGGAGGTGGCTACACCTTC

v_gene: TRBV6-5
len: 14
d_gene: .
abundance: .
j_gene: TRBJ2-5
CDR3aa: CASSYTGSVETQYF
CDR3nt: TGTGCCAGCAGTTATACGGGATCGGTGGAGACCCAGTACTTC